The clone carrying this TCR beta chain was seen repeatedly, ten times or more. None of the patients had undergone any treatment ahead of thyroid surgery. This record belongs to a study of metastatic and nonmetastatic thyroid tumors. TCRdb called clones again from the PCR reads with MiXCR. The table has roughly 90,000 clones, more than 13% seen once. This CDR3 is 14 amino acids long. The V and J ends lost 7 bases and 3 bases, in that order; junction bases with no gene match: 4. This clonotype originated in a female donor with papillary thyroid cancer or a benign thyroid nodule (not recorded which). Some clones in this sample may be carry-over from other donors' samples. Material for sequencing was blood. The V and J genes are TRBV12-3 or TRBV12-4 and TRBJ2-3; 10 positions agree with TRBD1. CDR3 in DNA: TGTGCCAGCAAATTGGACAGGGGGACAGATACGCAGTATTTT. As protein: CASKLDRGTDTQYF.